This TCR beta chain is drawn from a study of chemoradiotherapy in HPV16-positive cancers. Overall study: Candidate HPV-specific T-cell clones and common TCR motifs came from functional assays in two HPV16-positive patients.

Clones were sequenced by immunoSEQ multiplex PCR, and TCRdb holds only the in-frame ones, with some missing. The table includes some 2,200 clones, roughly 80% detected once. CDR1 and CDR2 from the germline V gene are SGHDT and YYEEEE. With 1 base removed from V and 5 bases from J, the gap between germline ends came to 13 bases. The CDR3 spans 15 residues. Concerning this clone itself: Its specificity is not known.

Study-level findings and limits: During treatment, candidate HPV-specific clones and E7-related motifs expanded in tumor. Functional assays defining HPV-specific T cells used only a couple of HPV16-positive patients.

Repeated repertoire sampling spanned the course of chemoradiotherapy. The clonotype originates from a human donor with HPV-associated anogenital cancer. The chain couples TRBV5-6 to TRBJ1-5; the D gene is possibly TRBD1 (5 bases). The specimen was tumor tissue, collected from a patient who underwent chemoradiotherapy. The CDR3 DNA follows: TGTGCCAGCAGCTTGTCTAGACAGTGGGATCAGCCCCAGCATTTT. Translated: CASSLSRQWDQPQHF.